The 26 T cell receptor beta chains presented below share a single source sample, sequenced in a study of blood T cell repertoires in COVID-19. Data came from immunoSEQ multiplex PCR; TCRdb stores just in-frame clones and leaves some out. The sample carries about 310,000 clones, roughly 84% recorded once. The source material was peripheral blood. The receptor set was obtained from a man aged 50 or older with active or convalescent COVID-19.

The chain links TRBV4-3 to TRBJ1-2; maybe TRBD1 (5 bases). CDR3 length: 15 residues. Germline V gene sequence: CDR1 LGHNA, CDR2 YSLEER. The V gene lost 2 bases and the J gene lost 4 bases, with 14 bases spanning the gap. CDR3 amino acids: CASSQFTGSGYGYTF. The DNA of the CDR3 is TGCGCCAGCAGCCAATTCACAGGCTCTGGCTATGGCTACACCTTC.

The chain is built from TRBV7-8 and TRBJ1-1; possible D gene TRBD1, 6 bases. V was trimmed by 5 bases and J by 4 bases, leaving 20 bases between them. The CDR3 runs to 16 residues. Germline V CDR1 and CDR2: SGHVS, FQNEAQ. This CDR3 is CASSKTARGDGTEAFF. The CDR3 coding sequence is TGTGCCAGCAGCAAGACGGCCAGGGGTGATGGCACTGAAGCTTTCTTT.

As for this clone: Other DNA sequences of this sample code for an identical CDR3. The rearrangement joins TRBV6-2 or TRBV6-3 to TRBJ2-3; 14 nucleotides agree with TRBD2. V shed 5 bases, J shed 3 bases, and the junction held 7 bases outside the gene matches. CDR1 and CDR2 from the germline V gene are MNHEY and SVGEGT. The CDR3 is made up of 17 amino acids. The CDR3 DNA reads as TGTGCCAGCAGTCTAGGACTAGCGGGGGGATTAACAGATACGCAGTATTTT. Its protein is CASSLGLAGGLTDTQYF.

The CDR3 reads CASTTYTEAFF. The CDR3 bases are TGTGCCAGCACAACTTACACTGAAGCTTTCTTT. The genes are TRBV11-2 and TRBJ1-1; D is unresolved. From germline, CDR1 is SGHAT and CDR2 FQNNGV. There are 11 residues in the CDR3. Trimming stripped 7 bases from V and 3 bases from J, with 6 bases between.

The V and J genes are TRBV19 and TRBJ1-5; 9 bases are shared with TRBD1. Germline V CDR1 and CDR2: LNHDA, SQIVND (reference sequence). Unmatched junction bases numbered 16, after V lost 7 bases and J lost 9 bases. The CDR3 consists of 16 residues. CDR3 bases: TGTGCCAGTACAACCGGACAGGGGCTTGGGTCATGGCCCCAGCATTTT. Translation gives CASTTGQGLGSWPQHF.

The chain carries TRBV5-1 and TRBJ2-2; D is possibly TRBD1 (5 bases). V gave up 0 bases and J gave up 5 bases, with 5 bases separating them. The germline V gene has CDR1 SGHRS and CDR2 YFSETQ. The CDR3 sequence is 13 residues long. CDR3 nucleotide sequence: TGCGCCAGCAGCTTGGAGGGGACCGGGGAGCTGTTTTTT. This encodes CASSLEGTGELFF.

This rearrangement joins TRBV27 to TRBJ1-4, with 7 positions matching TRBD1. V was pared by 6 bases and J by 9 bases, with 4 bases of the junction left unmatched. CDR3 size: 12 residues. The germline gives CDR1 MNHEY, CDR2 SMNVEV (reference sequence). The CDR3 is CASSPTGQKLFF. For the CDR3, the DNA is TGTGCCAGCAGCCCGACAGGGCAAAAACTGTTTTTT. Together with reference TRBV27 and TRBJ1-4, the CDR3 gives the full variable domain: EAQVTQNPRYLITVTGKKLTVTCSQNMNHEYMSWYRQDPGLGLRQIYYSMNVEVTDKGDVPEGYKVSRKEKRNFPLILESPSPNQTSLYFCASSPTGQKLFFGSGTQLSVL.

V usage is TRBV5-1 and J usage is TRBJ2-6; perhaps TRBD2 as D (5 bases). The V and J ends lost 2 bases and 0 bases respectively, with 6 bases between them. This CDR3 contains 15 residues. Germline V lookup: CDR1 SGHRS, CDR2 YFSETQ. CDR3 in DNA: TGCGCCAGCAGCTTTGGGAGCTCTGGGGCCAACGTCCTGACTTTC. Amino acid sequence: CASSFGSSGANVLTF.

The chain uses TRBV6-4 and TRBJ2-3; TRBD2 agrees at 10 bases. V lost 3 bases and J lost 7; bases outside the gene matches: 7. The germline V gene encodes CDR1 MRHNA and CDR2 SNTAGT. The CDR3 sequence is 15 residues long. CDR3 protein: CASSEQPSGSYTQYF. CDR3 in DNA: TGTGCCAGCAGTGAGCAGCCTAGCGGGAGTTATACGCAGTATTTT.

This chain links TRBV4-3 with TRBJ2-1; D is undetermined. This CDR3 is built from 13 residues. The germline V gene encodes CDR1 LGHNA and CDR2 YSLEER. V lost 0 bases, J lost 3 bases, and 3 bases lay in between. This chain's CDR3 is CASSQDSYNEQFF. CDR3 DNA sequence: TGCGCCAGCAGCCAAGACAGCTACAATGAGCAGTTCTTC.

The chain joins TRBV19 to TRBJ2-7, with a weak D call TRBD1 (5 bases). V was clipped by 4 bases and J by 5 bases, with 18 bases between them. The germline gives CDR1 LNHDA, CDR2 SQIVND (reference sequence). The CDR3 contains 15 residues. The CDR3 DNA is TGTGCCAGTAGTAATGAAGGGGCCCCCCTCAACGAGCAGTACTTC. Residues: CASSNEGAPLNEQYF. Looking up the rest from reference TRBV19 and TRBJ2-7 gives the full variable domain: DGGITQSPKYLFRKEGQNVTLSCEQNLNHDAMYWYRQDPGQGLRLIYYSQIVNDFQKGDIAEGYSVSREKKESFPLTVTSAQKNPTAFYLCASSNEGAPLNEQYFGPGTRLTVT.

This chain links TRBV2 with TRBJ2-1; tentatively, D is TRBD2 (7 bases). Germline V gene lookup returns CDR1 SNHLY and CDR2 FYNNEI. The CDR3 sequence is 15 residues long. Trimming removed 10 bases from V and 7 bases from J, with 23 bases in between. This CDR3 is CATQIGGAAENEQFF. CDR3 nucleotide sequence: TGTGCCACCCAAATAGGGGGGGCAGCAGAAAATGAGCAGTTCTTC.

This clone was picked up a small number of times. The V gene is TRBV30, the J gene TRBJ1-1; tentative D call: TRBD1 (5 bases). Germline values: CDR1 GTSNPN, CDR2 SVGIG (reference sequence). The CDR3 totals 16 residues. V gave up 0 bases and J gave up 4 bases, with 18 bases separating them. CDR3 loop: CAWSVRGDLRGTEAFF. As DNA, the CDR3 is TGTGCCTGGAGTGTACGGGGGGACCTACGGGGCACTGAAGCTTTCTTT.

This chain links TRBV13 with TRBJ2-7, with D possibly TRBD2 on 6 matching bases. V lost 2 bases, J lost 3 bases, and 14 bases lay in between. The germline V gene has CDR1 PRHDT and CDR2 FYEKMQ (reference sequence). The CDR3 extends over 15 amino acids. CDR3 coding DNA: TGTGCCAGCAGCTTAAGCGGGCTGGCGAACTACGAGCAGTACTTC. Translation: CASSLSGLANYEQYF. Full variable domain (missing parts from reference TRBV13 and TRBJ2-7): AAGVIQSPRHLIKEKRETATLKCYPIPRHDTVYWYQQGPGQDPQFLISFYEKMQSDKGSIPDRFSAQQFSDYHSELNMSSLELGDSALYFCASSLSGLANYEQYFGPGTRLTVT.

The V gene is TRBV4-1, the J gene TRBJ2-3; D remains ambiguous. V lost 6 bases and J lost 1, with 8 bases in between. CDR1 and CDR2 from the germline V gene are MGHRA and YSYEKL. The CDR3 runs to 13 residues. The CDR3 here is CASSPVGTDTQYF. In nucleotides, the CDR3 is TGCGCCAGCAGTCCCGTCGGCACAGATACGCAGTATTTT.

The V gene is TRBV6-6, the J gene TRBJ2-7, with 7 bases aligning to TRBD1. CDR1 is MNHNY and CDR2 is SVGAGI in the germline V gene (reference sequence). V dropped 4 bases and J dropped 5; count of bases not matched to a gene: 11. CDR3 length equals 15 residues. The CDR3: CASSFVRGDSHEQYF. CDR3 in DNA: TGTGCCAGCAGTTTTGTGCGAGGGGACAGCCACGAGCAGTACTTC.

The V call is TRBV24-1, the J call TRBJ1-2; 8 bases line up with TRBD1. CDR1 is KGHDR and CDR2 is SFDVKD in the germline V gene. Trimming took 2 bases from V and 4 from J; bases not matched to a gene: 5. The CDR3 runs to 15 residues. CDR3 coding DNA: TGTGCCACCAGTGATTCGGGACAGGCCTTCTATGGCTACACCTTC. Its translation: CATSDSGQAFYGYTF.

The CDR3 is CASSPPGTSGNEQFF. For the CDR3, the DNA is TGTGCCAGCAGTCCCCCCGGGACTAGCGGCAATGAGCAGTTCTTC. V usage is TRBV7-2 and J usage is TRBJ2-1; TRBD2 matches at 11 bases. Trimming at V came to 6 bases and at J to 6 bases, leaving 7 bases not matched to a gene. Germline CDR1 reads SGHTA; CDR2 reads FQGNSA. The CDR3 spans 15 residues.

The chain joins TRBV7-2 to TRBJ1-2; tentative D call: TRBD1 (5 bases). The CDR3 totals 16 residues. CDR1 and CDR2 from the germline V gene are SGHTA and FQGNSA. Trimming took 0 bases from V and 2 from J, leaving 13 bases between them. In DNA, the CDR3 is TGTGCCAGCAGCTTAGCGGCAGGGTCCCAAAACTATGGCTACACCTTC. It encodes CASSLAAGSQNYGYTF.

J is TRBJ1-3 and V is TRBV4-1, with 9 bases that match TRBD1. CDR1 is MGHRA, CDR2 YSYEKL, per germline. The V segment lost 3 bases and the J segment 5 bases; nucleotides outside the gene matches: 11. The CDR3 runs 17 residues. CDR3: CASSQAFGTGTRNTIYF. CDR3 DNA: TGCGCCAGCAGCCAGGCCTTCGGGACAGGGACTAGAAACACCATATATTTT.

The CDR3 here is CASSVEADTQYF. The CDR3 nucleotides read TGTGCCAGCAGCGTAGAAGCGGATACGCAGTATTTT. The chain joins TRBV9 to TRBJ2-3, with D unclear. The CDR3 loop spans 12 amino acids. The ends were cut back, 0 bases at V and 6 bases at J, with 5 bases in the middle. The germline CDR1 and CDR2 sequences are SGDLS and YYNGEE.

V and J are TRBV3-1 (or the pseudogene TRBV3-2) and TRBJ1-1; no definite D call. The V and J ends lost 1 base and 0 bases respectively, with 9 bases between them. Germline CDR1 reads LGHDT; CDR2 reads YNNKEL (reference sequence). The CDR3 has 15 residues. The CDR3 DNA reads TGTGCCAGCAGCCAAGGGCAGGCGTTGAACACTGAAGCTTTCTTT. Amino acid sequence: CASSQGQALNTEAFF.

This chain joins TRBV10-1 and TRBJ2-3, with 9 positions matching TRBD1. There are 14 residues in the CDR3. J gave up 2 bases and V 6 bases, and 3 bases lay outside the gene matches. Germline V gene lookup returns CDR1 WNHNN and CDR2 SYGVQD (reference sequence). In DNA, the CDR3 is TGCGCCAGCAGCCGGGACAGGGTCACAGATACGCAGTATTTT. Amino acid sequence: CASSRDRVTDTQYF.

The V and J genes are TRBV5-1 and TRBJ1-1, with D unclear. Trimming shortened V by 0 bases and J by 3 bases, and 9 bases separated the two germline ends. CDR3 size: 14 residues. Germline V lookup: CDR1 SGHRS, CDR2 YFSETQ. The CDR3 bases are TGCGCCAGCAGCTTGGACAGCCCCGACACTGAAGCTTTCTTT. It is translated as CASSLDSPDTEAFF. Full variable domain (missing parts from reference TRBV5-1 and TRBJ1-1): KAGVTQTPRYLIKTRGQQVTLSCSPISGHRSVSWYQQTPGQGLQFLFEYFSETQRNKGNFPGRFSGRQFSNSRSEMNVSTLELGDSALYLCASSLDSPDTEAFFGQGTRLTVV.

The chain links TRBV4-2 to TRBJ1-2; unclear D gene. This CDR3 is 15 amino acids long. Germline CDR1 reads LGHNA; CDR2 reads YNFKEQ. V was cut by 0 bases and J by 4 bases, with 12 bases left in between. The CDR3 here is CASSQELDSLYGYTF. CDR3 DNA: TGTGCCAGCAGCCAAGAGCTGGACTCCCTCTATGGCTACACCTTC.

V gene TRBV7-2 combines with J gene TRBJ2-1; D uncertain. Germline V lookup: CDR1 SGHTA, CDR2 FQGNSA. V shed 2 bases and J shed 4 bases, with 6 bases lying between them. CDR3 length: 13 amino acids. The chain's CDR3 is CASSLNSYNEQFF. Here the CDR3 DNA reads TGTGCCAGCAGCTTAAACAGTTACAATGAGCAGTTCTTC.